What follows describes a single T cell receptor beta chain. This sample stems from a study of cytomegalovirus exposure and HLA in healthy donors. V gave up 6 bases and J gave up 6 bases, with 29 bases separating them. The CDR3 sequence is 17 residues long. CDR1 is SQVTM, CDR2 ANQGSEA, per germline. The assay was immunoSEQ multiplex PCR, and TCRdb's table has in-frame clones only and misses some. The sample lists about 120,000 clones, around nine tenths occurring once. V is TRBV29-1 and J is TRBJ1-2, with D possibly TRBD1 on 5 matching bases. Input material: PBMCs. The source of this sequence is a woman aged 18-29 years in good health and CMV-seronegative. The CDR3 region has the DNA TGCAGCGTCCCTCGCCCAAATTACAGGTCGGTTTTCGATGGCTACACCTTC. Protein sequence: CSVPRPNYRSVFDGYTF.